This TCR beta chain was retrieved from a study of siplizumab effects on memory and regulatory T cells. The CDR3 runs 14 residues. CDR1 is MNHEY, CDR2 SVGAGI, per germline. The V and J ends lost 4 bases and 0 bases respectively, with 9 bases between them. General study points: A major contribution to the alloresponse seemed to be made by naive T cells, which seemed more diverse than memory cells.

Details on this clone: Its antigen remains unidentified.

The repertoire was sequenced with immunoSEQ multiplex PCR; TCRdb's copy has only in-frame clones and lacks some. The table records nearly 85,000 clones, 95% of them present only once. The gene calls are TRBV6-5 and TRBJ1-1; D gene ambiguous. Sequences were obtained from CD8+ T cells sorted from blood. The sequence was collected from a human donor in good health. CDR3 nucleotides: TGTGCCAGCAGTTCGGACGGTATGAACACTGAAGCTTTCTTT. It translates to CASSSDGMNTEAFF.